Following are 10 T cell receptor beta chains from one sample sequenced in a study of blood T cell repertoires in COVID-19. Method: immunoSEQ multiplex PCR; TCRdb's copy keeps in-frame clones and lacks some. Among 150,000 or so clones listed, roughly four fifths were seen once. Source material: peripheral blood. All receptors come from a man aged 60 to 69 with active or convalescent COVID-19.

The chain couples TRBV18 to TRBJ2-5; D possibly corresponds to TRBD2 (6 bases). From germline, CDR1 is KGHSH and CDR2 LQKENI. This CDR3 is 16 amino acids long. The V and J ends lost 0 bases and 2 bases respectively, with 13 bases between them. The CDR3 sequence is CASSPPVTGVQETQYF. CDR3 bases: TGTGCCAGCTCACCACCGGTCACGGGGGTTCAAGAGACCCAGTACTTC.

The rearrangement uses TRBV5-1 and TRBJ2-5; D is perhaps TRBD2 (5 bases). CDR3 length: 14 amino acids. V was cut by 2 bases and J by 4 bases, with 12 bases left in between. Germline V gene sequence: CDR1 SGHRS, CDR2 YFSETQ. CDR3 DNA sequence: TGCGCCAGCAGCTTCGAGGGTTTGGGAGAGACCCAGTACTTC. This translates into CASSFEGLGETQYF.

The chain couples TRBV14 to TRBJ2-1, with D tentatively TRBD1 (5 bases). The CDR3 is 14 amino acids. The germline CDR1 and CDR2 sequences are SGHDN and FVKESK. V shed 1 base and J shed 4 bases, with 8 bases lying between them. The CDR3 bases are TGTGCCAGCAGCCAAGTCAAGGGGTACAATGAGCAGTTCTTC. It encodes CASSQVKGYNEQFF.

The chain carries TRBV6-1 and TRBJ1-2; D is undetermined. V lost 0 bases to trimming and J lost 2 bases, with 4 bases between them. Per germline, CDR1 MNHNS and CDR2 SASEGT. The CDR3 loop spans 13 amino acids. CDR3 in DNA: TGTGCCAGCAGTGAAGCCCGGAACTATGGCTACACCTTC. Its translation: CASSEARNYGYTF.

The chain couples TRBV6-5 to TRBJ2-2; the match to TRBD1 covers 12 bases. CDR3 size: 15 residues. The germline gives CDR1 MNHEY, CDR2 SVGAGI. Trimming removed 7 bases from V and 7 bases from J; junction bases left unmatched: 7. The CDR3 nucleotides are TGTGCCAGCACCAAAGGGACAGGGGGCGTCGGGGAGCTGTTTTTT. It encodes CASTKGTGGVGELFF.

The CDR3 region is CASSPPGGLEETQYF. The CDR3 nucleotides are TGTGCCAGTAGTCCCCCAGGGGGCTTAGAAGAGACCCAGTACTTC. V and J are TRBV19 and TRBJ2-5, with 8 bases fitting TRBD1. Per the germline V gene, CDR1 is LNHDA and CDR2 is SQIVND (reference sequence). CDR3 length: 15 residues. V gave up 5 bases and J gave up 3 bases; unmatched junction bases: 8.

V gene TRBV2 combines with J gene TRBJ1-1; TRBD1 matches 7 bases. CDR1 is SNHLY, CDR2 FYNNEI, per germline. This CDR3 is built from 15 residues. J lost 6 bases, V lost 4 bases, and 11 bases had no gene match. Here the CDR3 reads CASSAIGGGEAEAFF. The CDR3 coding sequence is TGTGCCAGCAGTGCAATCGGAGGGGGCGAGGCTGAAGCTTTCTTT.

This chain links TRBV29-1 with TRBJ1-5, with 8 bases matching TRBD1. The CDR3 length is 13 residues. V lost 6 bases to trimming and J lost 2 bases; unmatched junction nucleotides: 3. Per germline, CDR1 SQVTM and CDR2 ANQGSEA. CDR3 residues: CSVEDRGNQPQHF. The CDR3, as DNA: TGCAGCGTAGAGGACAGGGGCAATCAGCCCCAGCATTTT.

CDR3 sequence (DNA): TGTGCCATCAGTGCGGTCTCAGGGGGGTCGTCCGGGGAGCTGTTTTTT. It yields the protein CAISAVSGGSSGELFF. The genes are TRBV10-3 and TRBJ2-2; tentatively, D is TRBD1 (7 bases). Germline V gene lookup returns CDR1 ENHRY and CDR2 SYGVKD. V lost 4 bases to trimming and J lost 6 bases, with 18 bases between them. This CDR3 is 16 amino acids long.

This clone was detected once. The chain links TRBV4-1 to TRBJ2-5, with TRBD2 matching 9 bases. Trimming took 0 bases from V and 3 from J; bases not matched to a gene: 5. Germline V lookup: CDR1 MGHRA, CDR2 YSYEKL. This CDR3 has 16 amino acids. The DNA for the CDR3 is TGCGCCAGCAGCCAAGAGGAGCGGGGGGTCAAAGAGACCCAGTACTTC. Translating it yields CASSQEERGVKETQYF.